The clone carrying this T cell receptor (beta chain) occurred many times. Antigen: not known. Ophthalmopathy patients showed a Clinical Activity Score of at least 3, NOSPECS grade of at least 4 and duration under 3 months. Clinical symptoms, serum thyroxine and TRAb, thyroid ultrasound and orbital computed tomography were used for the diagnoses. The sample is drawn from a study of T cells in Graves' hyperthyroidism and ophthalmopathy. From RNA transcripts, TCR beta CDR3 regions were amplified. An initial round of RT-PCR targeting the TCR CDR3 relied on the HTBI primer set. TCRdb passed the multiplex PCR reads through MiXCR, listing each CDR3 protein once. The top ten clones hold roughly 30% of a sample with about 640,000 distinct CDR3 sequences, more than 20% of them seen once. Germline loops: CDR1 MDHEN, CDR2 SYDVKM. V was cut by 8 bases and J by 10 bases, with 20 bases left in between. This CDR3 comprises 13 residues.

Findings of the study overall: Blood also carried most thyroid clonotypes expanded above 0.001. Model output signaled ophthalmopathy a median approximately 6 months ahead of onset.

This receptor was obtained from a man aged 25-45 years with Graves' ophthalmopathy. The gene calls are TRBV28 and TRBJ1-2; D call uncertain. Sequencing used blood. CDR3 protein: CASLADRWEVYTF. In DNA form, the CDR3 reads TGTGCCAGCCTAGCAGACCGGTGGGAAGTCTACACCTTC.